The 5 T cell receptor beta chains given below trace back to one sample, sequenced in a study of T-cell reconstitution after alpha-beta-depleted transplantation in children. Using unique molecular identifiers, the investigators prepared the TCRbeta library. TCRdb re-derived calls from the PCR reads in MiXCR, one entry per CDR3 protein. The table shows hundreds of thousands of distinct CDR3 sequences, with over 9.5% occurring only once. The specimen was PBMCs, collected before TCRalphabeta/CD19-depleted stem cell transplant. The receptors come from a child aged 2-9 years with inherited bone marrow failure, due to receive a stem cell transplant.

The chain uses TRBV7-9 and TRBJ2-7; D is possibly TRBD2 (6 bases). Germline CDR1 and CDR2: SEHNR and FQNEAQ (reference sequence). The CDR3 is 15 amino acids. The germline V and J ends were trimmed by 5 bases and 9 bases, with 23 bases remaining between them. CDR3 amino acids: CASSIPGGFPVRQYF. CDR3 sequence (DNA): TGTGCCAGCAGCATTCCTGGAGGGTTTCCCGTCCGGCAGTACTTC. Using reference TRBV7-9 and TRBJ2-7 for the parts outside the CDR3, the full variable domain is DTGVSQNPRHKITKRGQNVTFRCDPISEHNRLYWYRQTLGQGPEFLTYFQNEAQLEKSRLLSDRFSAERPKGSFSTLEIQRTEQGDSAMYLCASSIPGGFPVRQYFGPGTRLTVT.

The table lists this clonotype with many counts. CDR3 nucleotides: TGTGCCAGCAGTTTTACCGGCGCTTATGGCTACACCTTC. As protein: CASSFTGAYGYTF. The chain combines TRBV27 with TRBJ1-2; D gene uncertain. The V gene lost 3 bases and the J gene lost 5 bases, with 10 bases spanning the gap. CDR1 is MNHEY, CDR2 SMNVEV, per germline (reference sequence). The CDR3 totals 13 residues.

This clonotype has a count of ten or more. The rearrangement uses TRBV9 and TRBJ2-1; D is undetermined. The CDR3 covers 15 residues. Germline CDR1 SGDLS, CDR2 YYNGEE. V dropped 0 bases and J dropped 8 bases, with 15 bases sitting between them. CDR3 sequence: CASSVGDQIHHEQFF. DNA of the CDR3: TGTGCCAGCAGCGTAGGCGACCAGATACACCATGAGCAGTTCTTC.

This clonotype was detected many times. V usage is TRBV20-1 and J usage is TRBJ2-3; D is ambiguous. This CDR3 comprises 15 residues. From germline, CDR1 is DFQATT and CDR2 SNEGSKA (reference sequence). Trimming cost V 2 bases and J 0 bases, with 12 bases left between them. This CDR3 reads CSARSVTPSTDTQYF. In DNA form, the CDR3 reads TGCAGTGCTAGATCTGTGACTCCTAGCACAGATACGCAGTATTTT.

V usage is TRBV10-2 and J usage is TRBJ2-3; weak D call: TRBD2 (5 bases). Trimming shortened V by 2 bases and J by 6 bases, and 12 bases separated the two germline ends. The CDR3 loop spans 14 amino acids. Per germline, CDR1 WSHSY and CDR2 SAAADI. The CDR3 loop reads CASSEGRSADTQYF. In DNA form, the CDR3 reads TGCGCCAGCAGTGAGGGGAGAAGCGCGGATACGCAGTATTTT.